These T cell receptor beta chains were read from a single sample in a study of chemoradiotherapy in HPV16-positive cancers. Only in-frame clones appear in the TCRdb table, and some are missing; sequencing was by immunoSEQ multiplex PCR. The table lists about 39,000 clones, more than 75% of them singletons. Material: blood, obtained from a patient who underwent chemoradiotherapy. Receptors were obtained from a human donor with HPV-associated anogenital cancer. CDR3s include the opening cysteine and the closing phenylalanine or tryptophan. The D gene is left open where the match is weak. Clone size is shown for a subset of rows, as once, few, many or a class of expanded clone.

size: NA
D: NA
V: TRBV5-1
J: TRBJ1-1
CDR3: CASSFQGDLNTEAFF
DNA: TGCGCCAGCAGCTTTCAGGGAGACTTGAACACTGAAGCTTTCTTT

size: few
D: NA
V: TRBV5-1
J: TRBJ1-2
CDR3: CASSPDGGGGGYTF
DNA: TGCGCCAGCAGCCCGGATGGAGGTGGGGGCGGCTACACCTTC

size: NA
D: NA
V: TRBV7-2
J: TRBJ2-5
CDR3: CASSYQGGGQETQYF
DNA: TGTGCCAGCAGCTATCAGGGGGGAGGCCAAGAGACCCAGTACTTC

size: NA
D: NA
V: TRBV18
J: TRBJ2-5
CDR3: CASSPSRETQYF
DNA: TGTGCCAGCTCACCCTCGAGGGAGACCCAGTACTTC

size: NA
D: TRBD1
V: TRBV5-1
J: TRBJ2-2
CDR3: CASSSEQSRDRGHSGELFF
DNA: TGCGCCAGCAGCTCAGAACAGTCCCGGGACAGGGGGCATAGCGGGGAGCTGTTTTTT

size: NA
D: TRBD2
V: TRBV6-5
J: TRBJ2-1
CDR3: CASSYGGGGMFREQFF
DNA: TGTGCCAGCAGTTACGGCGGGGGGGGCATGTTTCGTGAGCAGTTCTTC

size: NA
D: NA
V: TRBV5-6
J: TRBJ2-3
CDR3: CASSFSTGTDTQYF
DNA: TGTGCCAGCAGCTTCTCGACAGGCACAGATACGCAGTATTTT

size: NA
D: NA
V: TRBV27
J: TRBJ2-7
CDR3: CASSFGTRVSGEQYF
DNA: TGTGCCAGCAGTTTTGGGACACGGGTGTCGGGAGAGCAGTACTTC

size: NA
D: TRBD2
V: TRBV7-2
J: TRBJ2-3
CDR3: CASSPTSGGGDTQYF
DNA: TGTGCCAGCAGCCCCACTAGCGGGGGAGGGGATACGCAGTATTTT

size: NA
D: TRBD1
V: TRBV30
J: TRBJ2-7
CDR3: CAWGPTGSYEQYF
DNA: TGTGCCTGGGGGCCGACAGGGAGCTACGAGCAGTACTTC

size: NA
D: TRBD2
V: TRBV4-2
J: TRBJ2-5
CDR3: CASSQDRTGGEKETQYF
DNA: TGTGCCAGCAGCCAAGATCGTACCGGGGGGGAAAAAGAGACCCAGTACTTC

size: NA
D: NA
V: TRBV6-6
J: TRBJ1-2
CDR3: CASSYAENQGYTF
DNA: TGTGCCAGCAGTTACGCCGAGAACCAGGGCTACACCTTC

size: few
D: NA
V: TRBV10-2
J: TRBJ1-1
CDR3: CASSMLTEAFF
DNA: TGCGCCAGCTCGATGCTCACTGAAGCTTTCTTT

size: NA
D: NA
V: TRBV5-1
J: TRBJ1-3
CDR3: CASSLKDTVSGNTIYF
DNA: TGCGCCAGCAGCTTGAAGGACACCGTCTCTGGAAACACCATATATTTT

size: NA
D: NA
V: TRBV6-5
J: TRBJ1-5
CDR3: CATRGFSNQPQHF
DNA: TGTGCCACGAGAGGGTTTAGCAATCAGCCCCAGCATTTT

size: NA
D: TRBD2
V: TRBV2
J: TRBJ2-7
CDR3: CARQTSGGYEQYF
DNA: TGTGCCAGACAGACTAGCGGGGGCTACGAGCAGTACTTC

size: NA
D: NA
V: TRBV7-2
J: TRBJ1-2
CDR3: CASSPFRVSENYGYTF
DNA: TGTGCCAGCAGCCCCTTCAGGGTTAGTGAGAACTATGGCTACACCTTC

size: few
D: NA
V: TRBV6-5
J: TRBJ2-2
CDR3: CASSLGGTGELFF
DNA: TGTGCCAGCAGTCTGGGGGGCACCGGGGAGCTGTTTTTT

size: once
D: NA
V: TRBV29-1
J: TRBJ1-1
CDR3: CSVEDQENTEAFF
DNA: TGCAGCGTTGAAGATCAAGAGAACACTGAAGCTTTCTTT

size: NA
D: TRBD2
V: TRBV5-5
J: TRBJ2-5
CDR3: CASSLDSGSQETQYF
DNA: TGTGCCAGCAGCTTGGATAGCGGGAGCCAAGAGACCCAGTACTTC

size: once
D: TRBD1
V: TRBV7-8
J: TRBJ1-2
CDR3: CASSSAGTGVGYTF
DNA: TGTGCCAGCAGCTCAGCCGGGACAGGGGTTGGCTACACCTTC

size: NA
D: NA
V: TRBV2
J: TRBJ1-6
CDR3: CASSVVAGRHNSPLHF
DNA: TGTGCCAGCAGTGTGGTGGCGGGACGGCATAATTCACCCCTCCACTTT

size: NA
D: NA
V: TRBV5-1
J: TRBJ2-5
CDR3: CASKEHPQETQYF
DNA: TGCGCCAGCAAGGAACATCCTCAAGAGACCCAGTACTTC

size: NA
D: NA
V: TRBV9
J: TRBJ2-2
CDR3: CASSAKQGWETSGELFF
DNA: TGTGCCAGCAGCGCGAAACAGGGTTGGGAGACATCCGGGGAGCTGTTTTTT

size: once
D: TRBD1
V: TRBV27
J: TRBJ2-5
CDR3: CASSKLGGTAQYF
DNA: TGTGCCAGCAGTAAACTAGGGGGCACGGCCCAGTACTTC

size: NA
D: NA
V: TRBV7-3
J: TRBJ1-1
CDR3: CASSSTVSTEAFF
DNA: TGTGCCAGCAGCTCGACAGTGTCCACTGAAGCTTTCTTT

size: few
D: NA
V: TRBV11-2
J: TRBJ2-3
CDR3: CASSLALGNTDTQYF
DNA: TGTGCCAGCAGCTTAGCGTTGGGAAACACAGATACGCAGTATTTT

size: NA
D: NA
V: TRBV6-1
J: TRBJ1-4
CDR3: CATYLWQLGEKLFF
DNA: TGTGCCACTTATCTGTGGCAGCTTGGTGAAAAACTGTTTTTT

size: NA
D: NA
V: TRBV30
J: TRBJ1-1
CDR3: CAWSPDFRNTEAFF
DNA: TGTGCCTGGAGCCCAGACTTCCGGAACACTGAAGCTTTCTTT

size: once
D: NA
V: TRBV20-1
J: TRBJ2-7
CDR3: CSARSDYEQYF
DNA: TGCAGTGCTAGGTCAGACTACGAGCAGTACTTC

size: NA
D: TRBD1
V: TRBV5-1
J: TRBJ2-7
CDR3: CASSTDRGLGEQYF
DNA: TGCGCCAGCAGCACTGACAGGGGGCTTGGAGAGCAGTACTTC

size: NA
D: NA
V: TRBV10-3
J: TRBJ1-3
CDR3: CAIRIEVSGNTIYF
DNA: TGTGCCATTCGGATTGAAGTCTCTGGAAACACCATATATTTT

size: NA
D: NA
V: TRBV27
J: TRBJ2-7
CDR3: CASRPQGISYEQYF
DNA: TGTGCCAGCCGCCCGCAGGGGATCTCCTACGAGCAGTACTTC

size: NA
D: TRBD1
V: TRBV5-5
J: TRBJ1-5
CDR3: CASSSGQGYPRQPQHF
DNA: TGTGCCAGCAGCTCGGGACAGGGATATCCCAGACAGCCCCAGCATTTT

size: NA
D: NA
V: TRBV12-5
J: TRBJ1-6
CDR3: CASGLAPDRYNSPLHF
DNA: TGTGCTAGTGGTTTGGCCCCGGACAGATATAATTCACCCCTCCACTTT

size: NA
D: NA
V: TRBV27
J: TRBJ2-5
CDR3: CASSLSMVGETQYF
DNA: TGTGCCAGCAGTTTATCGATGGTGGGAGAGACCCAGTACTTC

size: NA
D: NA
V: TRBV7-9
J: TRBJ1-1
CDR3: CASSWTLRDTEAFF
DNA: TGTGCCAGCAGTTGGACGCTACGGGACACTGAAGCTTTCTTT

size: NA
D: TRBD1
V: TRBV11-1
J: TRBJ1-1
CDR3: CASSRETGVAAEAFF
DNA: TGTGCCAGCAGCCGAGAAACAGGGGTGGCCGCTGAAGCTTTCTTT

size: NA
D: NA
V: TRBV14
J: TRBJ1-1
CDR3: CASSHRPELNTEAFF
DNA: TGTGCCAGCAGCCACCGGCCGGAATTGAACACTGAAGCTTTCTTT

size: NA
D: NA
V: TRBV6-1
J: TRBJ1-1
CDR3: CASMGRGPDEAFF
DNA: TGTGCCAGCATGGGCAGGGGACCCGACGAAGCTTTCTTT

size: NA
D: NA
V: TRBV5-4
J: TRBJ1-2
CDR3: CASSHLPDGYTF
DNA: TGTGCCAGCAGCCATCTCCCGGATGGCTACACCTTC

size: NA
D: NA
V: TRBV5-1
J: TRBJ2-5
CDR3: CASRPGAAQETQYF
DNA: TGCGCCAGCCGCCCGGGGGCGGCGCAAGAGACCCAGTACTTC

size: few
D: NA
V: TRBV19
J: TRBJ1-2
CDR3: CASSMGTHGYGYTF
DNA: TGTGCCAGTAGTATGGGGACACACGGCTATGGCTACACCTTC

size: NA
D: NA
V: TRBV19
J: TRBJ2-2
CDR3: CASTPTERVTGELFF
DNA: TGTGCCAGTACCCCCACTGAAAGGGTTACCGGGGAGCTGTTTTTT

size: NA
D: TRBD1
V: TRBV5-1
J: TRBJ1-1
CDR3: CASSLVGRGQGNTEAFF
DNA: TGCGCCAGCAGCTTGGTCGGCAGGGGGCAGGGGAACACTGAAGCTTTCTTT

size: NA
D: NA
V: TRBV6-1
J: TRBJ2-7
CDR3: CASSEAGGGEQYF
DNA: TGTGCCAGCAGTGAAGCCGGAGGGGGCGAGCAGTACTTC

size: NA
D: TRBD2
V: TRBV9
J: TRBJ2-2
CDR3: CASSLLAGGELFF
DNA: TGTGCCAGCAGCCTACTAGCGGGCGGGGAGCTGTTTTTT

size: NA
D: TRBD1
V: TRBV5-1
J: TRBJ2-5
CDR3: CASSLNRGRETQYF
DNA: TGCGCCAGCAGCTTGAACAGGGGGCGGGAGACCCAGTACTTC

size: NA
D: TRBD1
V: TRBV30
J: TRBJ2-7
CDR3: CAWSARLQGKSSYEQYF
DNA: TGTGCCTGGAGTGCACGATTACAGGGGAAGAGCTCCTACGAGCAGTACTTC

size: NA
D: TRBD1
V: TRBV4-3
J: TRBJ2-7
CDR3: CASSPRQGTPYEQYF
DNA: TGCGCCAGCAGCCCGAGACAGGGGACCCCCTACGAGCAGTACTTC

size: NA
D: NA
V: TRBV10-2
J: TRBJ1-1
CDR3: CASSESYRAGTEAFF
DNA: TGCGCCAGCAGTGAGTCATACAGGGCGGGCACTGAAGCTTTCTTT